Listed here are 24 T cell receptor beta chains from one sample, sequenced in a study of CD4 T cells in relation to SARS-CoV-2 and coronaviruses. These receptors have no known antigen. Sequenced by immunoSEQ multiplex PCR; TCRdb stores in-frame clones only, minus some. Among about 22,000 clones listed, roughly 80% were seen once. The unexposed donors gave CD4+ T cells in about 2010-2019, prior to COVID-19. Isolation of CD4+ T cells took place after around 11 days in culture. The sample comprised CD4+ T cells from PBMCs, cultured in vitro. These receptors all stem from a human donor in good health.

V usage is TRBV18 and J usage is TRBJ2-2; 8 positions agree with TRBD2. CDR1 and CDR2 (germline): KGHSH, LQKENI. Unmatched junction bases numbered 9, after V lost 6 bases and J lost 6 bases. The CDR3 is 15 residues long. CDR3 bases: TGTGCCAGCTCTCCAGGGACTAGTAAGGCCGGGGAGCTGTTTTTT. It translates to CASSPGTSKAGELFF.

This clone was detected once. CDR3 loop: CASSIPGQNNEKLFF. DNA of the CDR3: TGTGCCAGTAGTATTCCGGGACAGAATAATGAAAAACTGTTTTTT. V and J are TRBV19 and TRBJ1-4; 7 bases map to TRBD1. The CDR3 is 15 residues long. V gave up 3 bases and J gave up 4 bases; unmatched junction bases: 5. Germline V gives CDR1 LNHDA, CDR2 SQIVND (reference sequence). Supplemented by reference TRBV19 and TRBJ1-4, the full variable domain reads DGGITQSPKYLFRKEGQNVTLSCEQNLNHDAMYWYRQDPGQGLRLIYYSQIVNDFQKGDIAEGYSVSREKKESFPLTVTSAQKNPTAFYLCASSIPGQNNEKLFFGSGTQLSVL.

The V call is TRBV25-1, the J call TRBJ2-7; 7 nucleotides match TRBD2. The CDR3 runs 13 residues. Germline V lookup: CDR1 MGHDK, CDR2 SYGVNS. J was trimmed by 5 bases and V by 7 bases; bases with no gene match: 8. Here the CDR3 reads CASTGGRAHEQYF. CDR3 DNA: TGTGCCAGCACTGGGGGGAGGGCCCACGAGCAGTACTTC.

J is TRBJ2-1 and V is TRBV14; D remains unclear. CDR3 length: 12 residues. The V end was cut by 1 base, the J end by 5 bases, with 3 bases between. The germline gives CDR1 SGHDN, CDR2 FVKESK. CDR3 loop: CASSQVHNEQFF. For the CDR3, the DNA is TGTGCCAGCAGCCAAGTTCACAATGAGCAGTTCTTC.

This clone has a single count. The J gene is TRBJ2-7, the V gene TRBV5-1; 7 nucleotides match TRBD1. The CDR3 consists of 15 residues. Per the germline V gene, CDR1 is SGHRS and CDR2 is YFSETQ. The V and J ends lost 0 bases and 0 bases, in that order; junction bases with no gene match: 3. The CDR3 protein is CASSLAGTDSYEQYF. DNA of the CDR3: TGCGCCAGCAGCTTGGCCGGGACAGACTCCTACGAGCAGTACTTC.

V gene TRBV12-5 combines with J gene TRBJ1-5; 7 bases align to TRBD1. The CDR3 is 19 amino acids. V shed 0 bases, J shed 2 bases, and the junction held 13 bases outside the gene matches. In germline, CDR1 is LGHNT, CDR2 FRNRAP. This CDR3 reads CASGLVLGQPRGGNQPQHF. CDR3 bases: TGTGCTAGTGGTTTGGTACTGGGACAGCCCCGAGGAGGCAATCAGCCCCAGCATTTT.

The rearrangement joins TRBV7-8 to TRBJ1-2; possible D gene TRBD1, 5 bases. The germline V gene has CDR1 SGHVS and CDR2 FQNEAQ. The V and J ends lost 1 base and 3 bases respectively, with 9 bases between them. The CDR3 runs to 14 residues. The CDR3 sequence is CASSLVSGHYGYTF. The CDR3 DNA follows: TGTGCCAGCAGCTTAGTTTCAGGGCACTATGGCTACACCTTC.

V usage is TRBV20-1 and J usage is TRBJ2-1; 8 bases line up with TRBD1. The CDR3 covers 16 residues. V lost 3 bases to trimming and J lost 0 bases; unmatched junction nucleotides: 7. CDR1 and CDR2 (germline): DFQATT, SNEGSKA (reference sequence). The CDR3: CSASVQGASSYNEQFF. CDR3 nucleotide sequence: TGCAGTGCTAGTGTTCAGGGGGCGAGCTCCTACAATGAGCAGTTCTTC.

The CDR3 coding sequence is TGTGCCAGCAGAGGGGCGGGAGGGCGGGCAGATACGCAGTATTTT. It is translated as CASRGAGGRADTQYF. V and J are TRBV6-5 and TRBJ2-3, with TRBD2 matching 9 bases. J was trimmed by 4 bases and V by 6 bases; bases with no gene match: 8. Per the germline V gene, CDR1 is MNHEY and CDR2 is SVGAGI. This CDR3 contains 15 residues.

V and J are TRBV29-1 and TRBJ2-4, with 7 bases that match TRBD1. V dropped 5 bases and J dropped 6; count of bases not matched to a gene: 10. The V gene's germline CDR1 is SQVTM and CDR2 ANQGSEA. The CDR3 is 14 residues long. CDR3 loop: CSVLHDRDGNIQYF. The CDR3 DNA reads TGCAGCGTTCTTCACGACAGGGATGGAAACATTCAGTACTTC.

The rearrangement uses TRBV6-5 and TRBJ1-3; D is undetermined. CDR3 length: 11 amino acids. V lost 11 bases to trimming and J lost 4 bases, with 9 bases between them. Germline V lookup: CDR1 MNHEY, CDR2 SVGAGI. This CDR3 reads CAVQLGNTIYF. The CDR3 DNA sequence: TGTGCCGTACAATTAGGAAACACCATATATTTT.

The chain is built from TRBV2 and TRBJ1-1, with D hard to call. Trimming stripped 6 bases from V and 4 bases from J, with 21 bases between. CDR3 length: 16 amino acids. Germline loops: CDR1 SNHLY, CDR2 FYNNEI. CDR3 residues: CASRPKLTEPTTEAFF. The CDR3 DNA sequence: TGTGCCAGCAGGCCTAAACTGACGGAACCCACCACTGAAGCTTTCTTT.

The table lists this clone with a few counts. The chain recombines TRBV18 with TRBJ2-2, with 7 bases lining up with TRBD1. V was pared by 1 base and J by 0 bases, with 14 bases of the junction left unmatched. Per the germline V gene, CDR1 is KGHSH and CDR2 is LQKENI. The CDR3 loop spans 20 amino acids. The CDR3 sequence: CASSPLPGLGQSTNTGELFF. Written as DNA, the CDR3 is TGTGCCAGCTCACCACTTCCGGGGTTGGGACAGAGTACGAACACCGGGGAGCTGTTTTTT.

The CDR3 DNA follows: TGTGCCAGCAGCCCCCAGACAGCTACCAATCAGCCCCAGCATTTT. It codes for CASSPQTATNQPQHF. J is TRBJ1-5 and V is TRBV28; TRBD1 might be the D (5 bases). Germline lookup yields CDR1 MDHEN and CDR2 SYDVKM. V dropped 6 bases and J dropped 3 bases, with 15 bases sitting between them. The CDR3 spans 15 residues.

J is TRBJ2-3 and V is TRBV7-3; D remains unclear. There are 15 residues in the CDR3. Germline CDR1 SGHTA, CDR2 FQGTGA. V was cut by 2 bases and J by 2 bases, with 11 bases left in between. The CDR3 sequence: CASSLGLLHTDTQYF. The CDR3 nucleotides read TGTGCCAGCAGCTTAGGGCTACTACACACAGATACGCAGTATTTT.

The chain combines TRBV3-1 (or the pseudogene TRBV3-2) with TRBJ1-5; 7 positions agree with TRBD1. Germline-derived CDR1 and CDR2 are LGHDT and YNNKEL (reference sequence). This CDR3 region has 14 residues. Germline trimming cut 5 bases from V and 3 bases from J; bases unmatched to any gene: 4. Here the CDR3 DNA reads TGTGCCAGCAGCGTGGGGACAGTCAATCAGCCCCAGCATTTT. Translating gives CASSVGTVNQPQHF.

The chain links TRBV10-1 to TRBJ2-3; D remains ambiguous. Trimming left V 0 bases short and J 7 bases short, with 8 bases between. CDR1 and CDR2 (germline): WNHNN, SYGVQD (reference sequence). The CDR3 loop spans 13 amino acids. The CDR3 sequence is CASSESWGYTQYF. As DNA, the CDR3 is TGCGCCAGCAGTGAGTCTTGGGGTTATACGCAGTATTTT.

The V call is TRBV19, the J call TRBJ1-1, with D possibly matching TRBD1 (6 bases). Germline V lookup: CDR1 LNHDA, CDR2 SQIVND (reference sequence). This CDR3 has 14 residues. With 3 bases removed from V and 1 base from J, the gap between germline ends came to 9 bases. CDR3 nucleotides: TGTGCCAGTAGTATGACGGACAGGAACACTGAAGCTTTCTTT. Its translation is CASSMTDRNTEAFF.

The V and J genes are TRBV19 and TRBJ2-1; no clear D gene. V lost 2 bases to trimming and J lost 4 bases, with 12 bases between them. The CDR3 contains 15 residues. Per the germline V gene, CDR1 is LNHDA and CDR2 is SQIVND (reference sequence). CDR3 residues: CASSITVDVYNEQFF. As DNA, the CDR3 is TGTGCCAGTAGTATAACAGTCGATGTTTACAATGAGCAGTTCTTC.

The chain joins TRBV2 to TRBJ2-4; D may be TRBD1 (6 bases). Trimming took off 1 base at V and 1 base at J, with 8 bases between the two ends. This CDR3 comprises 15 residues. Looked up from germline, CDR1 is SNHLY and CDR2 is FYNNEI. CDR3 protein: CASSEDRAAKNIQYF. CDR3 nucleotide sequence: TGTGCCAGCAGTGAAGACAGGGCTGCCAAAAACATTCAGTACTTC.

V usage is TRBV11-2 and J usage is TRBJ2-7; a weak D match, TRBD2 (7 bases). Trimming left V 1 base short and J 0 bases short, with 16 bases between. The CDR3 loop spans 17 amino acids. Germline V CDR1 and CDR2: SGHAT, FQNNGV. CDR3 residues: CASSLAGGGVYSYEQYF. CDR3 DNA sequence: TGTGCCAGCAGCTTAGCTGGGGGGGGCGTCTACTCCTACGAGCAGTACTTC.

CDR3 sequence (DNA): TGTGCCAGCAGTTACCCGGGGAGAGGTGAGCAGTTCTTC. This sequence encodes CASSYPGRGEQFF. The chain carries TRBV6-5 and TRBJ2-1, with D maybe TRBD2 (5 bases). Germline V lookup: CDR1 MNHEY, CDR2 SVGAGI. V was trimmed by 2 bases and J by 9 bases, leaving 11 bases between them. The CDR3 extends over 13 amino acids.

The chain has TRBV18 and TRBJ2-7, with TRBD1 matching over 7 bases. The germline V gene encodes CDR1 KGHSH and CDR2 LQKENI. The CDR3 contains 14 residues. Trimming took 3 bases from V and 4 from J; bases not matched to a gene: 6. The CDR3 reads CASSPETGSYEQYF. CDR3 coding DNA: TGTGCCAGCTCACCGGAGACAGGGTCATACGAGCAGTACTTC.

This clone has only a few counts. The genes are TRBV5-1 and TRBJ2-2; D unresolved. This CDR3 spans 13 amino acids. V was shortened by 3 bases and J by 2 bases, with 5 bases between the two germline ends. Germline assignment: CDR1 SGHRS and CDR2 YFSETQ. The CDR3 DNA reads TGCGCCAGCAGCTGGGGTAACACCGGGGAGCTGTTTTTT. This gives the protein CASSWGNTGELFF.